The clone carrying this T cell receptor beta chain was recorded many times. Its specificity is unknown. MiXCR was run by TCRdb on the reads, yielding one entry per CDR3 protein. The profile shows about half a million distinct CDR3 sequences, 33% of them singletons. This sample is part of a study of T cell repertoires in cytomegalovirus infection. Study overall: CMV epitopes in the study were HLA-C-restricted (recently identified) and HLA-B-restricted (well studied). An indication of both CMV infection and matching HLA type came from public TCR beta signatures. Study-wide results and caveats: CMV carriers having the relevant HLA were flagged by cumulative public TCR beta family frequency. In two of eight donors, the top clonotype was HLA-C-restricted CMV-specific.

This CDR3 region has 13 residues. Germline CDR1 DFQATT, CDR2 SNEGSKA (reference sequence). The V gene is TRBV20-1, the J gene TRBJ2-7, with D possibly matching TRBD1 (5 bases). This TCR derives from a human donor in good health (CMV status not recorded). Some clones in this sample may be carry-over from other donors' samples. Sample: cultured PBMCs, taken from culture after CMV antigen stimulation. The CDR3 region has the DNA TGCAGCGCCCGACAGCTGACGGCCTACGAGCAGTACTTC. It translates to CSARQLTAYEQYF.